This entry features one T cell receptor (beta chain) sequence. Antigen unknown. TCRdb reanalysed the RT-PCR reads using MiXCR and keeps one entry per CDR3 protein. The sample yields around 490,000 distinct CDR3 sequences, under 9% seen once. These data are taken from a study of response to subunit inactivated influenza vaccine. Findings and limits, study-wide: After each seasonal influenza vaccination, few new T cells are recruited, the authors suggested.

Per the germline V gene, CDR1 is SGHRS and CDR2 is YFSETQ. V dropped 5 bases and J dropped 14 bases, with 20 bases sitting between them. This CDR3 comprises 14 residues. The rearrangement links TRBV5-1 to TRBJ1-6; D is possibly TRBD1 (5 bases). The starting material was PBMCs from blood, obtained around 25 months after vaccination. The TCR comes from a man in his fifties or sixties who received an inactivated influenza vaccine. The CDR3 DNA is TGCGCCAGCAGACCCCCAGGGACGGCTATGGCCCTCCACTTT. Translated: CASRPPGTAMALHF.